Listed below are T cell receptor beta chains from one sample, sequenced in a study of Ad26.COV2.S vaccination and SARS-CoV-2 variants. Sequencing was performed with immunoSEQ multiplex PCR; in TCRdb, only in-frame clones are kept and a portion is missing. Found here are about 400,000 clones, approximately 90% of them singletons; the top ten hold under 2%. Specimen: peripheral blood, collected in a trial of Ad26.COV2.S vaccine versus placebo. All receptors come from a person aged 18-65 years who received the Ad26.COV2.S COVID-19 vaccine or a placebo. CDR3s include the opening cysteine and the closing phenylalanine or tryptophan. D genes are given only for firm matches. Clone size is shown for a subset of rows, as once, few, many or a class of expanded clone.

v_gene	abundance	j_gene	d_gene	CDR3aa	CDR3nt
TRBV2	.	TRBJ1-5	.	CASTGGNQPQHF	TGTGCCAGCACGGGGGGAAATCAGCCCCAGCATTTT
TRBV20-1	.	TRBJ2-5	.	CSASVPRGQETQYF	TGCAGTGCTAGTGTCCCGCGGGGTCAAGAGACCCAGTACTTC
TRBV5-5	.	TRBJ2-7	.	CASSRKTYEQYF	TGTGCCAGCAGCCGCAAAACCTACGAGCAGTACTTC
TRBV27	.	TRBJ2-3	.	CASTRGGSSTDTQYF	TGTGCCAGCACCCGAGGGGGGTCTAGCACAGATACGCAGTATTTT
TRBV19	.	TRBJ2-1	TRBD2	CASSIRGGFYNEQFF	TGTGCCAGTAGTATTCGGGGGGGATTTTACAATGAGCAGTTCTTC
TRBV18	.	TRBJ2-5	.	CASSLIRTYDQETQYF	TGTGCCAGCTCACTCATCAGGACATACGACCAAGAGACCCAGTACTTC
TRBV19	.	TRBJ2-2	.	CASSIVDRSTGELFF	TGTGCCAGTAGTATAGTTGACAGGTCCACCGGGGAGCTGTTTTTT
TRBV3-1/TRBV3-2	.	TRBJ1-2	.	CASSQDPAGSYTF	TGTGCCAGCAGCCAAGATCCAGCAGGTAGTTACACCTTC
TRBV7-2	.	TRBJ2-5	TRBD2	CASSPGTSGAGMETQYF	TGTGCCAGCAGCCCCGGGACTAGCGGGGCCGGGATGGAGACCCAGTACTTC
TRBV19	.	TRBJ1-1	.	CASNNVRGSAEAFF	TGTGCCAGTAACAATGTGAGGGGTAGCGCTGAAGCTTTCTTT
TRBV6-2/TRBV6-3	.	TRBJ2-2	.	CASSYPPVADGGELFF	TGTGCCAGCAGTTACCCCCCCGTGGCAGACGGCGGGGAGCTGTTTTTT
TRBV27	.	TRBJ2-7	.	CASSFGAGYEQYF	TGTGCCAGCAGTTTCGGGGCAGGCTACGAGCAGTACTTC
TRBV9	.	TRBJ1-1	.	CASSPGPLEAFF	TGTGCCAGCAGCCCAGGACCCCTTGAAGCTTTCTTT
TRBV6-5	.	TRBJ1-2	.	CASSYSKTHYGYTF	TGTGCCAGCAGTTACTCAAAAACTCACTATGGCTACACCTTC
TRBV28	.	TRBJ2-5	.	CASSLGGRQETQYF	TGTGCCAGCAGCCTAGGGGGACGACAAGAGACCCAGTACTTC
TRBV30	.	TRBJ2-2	.	CAWSVPLDSNTGELFF	TGTGCCTGGAGTGTACCTCTAGACTCGAACACCGGGGAGCTGTTTTTT
TRBV6-5	.	TRBJ1-2	TRBD1	CASSYRAGGFHGYTF	TGTGCCAGCAGTTACAGGGCAGGGGGTTTCCATGGCTACACCTTC
TRBV7-6	once	TRBJ2-3	TRBD2	CASSSSGGPTDTQYF	TGTGCCAGCAGCTCAAGCGGGGGACCGACAGATACGCAGTATTTT
TRBV6-2/TRBV6-3	.	TRBJ2-2	.	CASSYVQVPRTGELFF	TGTGCCAGCAGTTACGTCCAGGTCCCGAGAACCGGGGAGCTGTTTTTT
TRBV5-1	.	TRBJ2-5	TRBD2	CASSSPGLAGARGETQYF	TGCGCCAGCAGCTCTCCGGGACTAGCGGGGGCCAGAGGAGAGACCCAGTACTTC
TRBV4-3	many	TRBJ2-1	TRBD2	CASSQASGSVNEQFF	TGCGCCAGCAGCCAAGCTAGCGGGTCTGTGAATGAGCAGTTCTTC
TRBV18	.	TRBJ2-7	.	CASSPPLKVDEQYF	TGTGCCAGCTCACCACCGCTGAAGGTGGACGAGCAGTACTTC
TRBV7-2	.	TRBJ1-5	.	CASSPPGGRHSNQPQHF	TGTGCCAGCAGCCCCCCGGGGGGGAGGCATAGCAATCAGCCCCAGCATTTT
TRBV27	.	TRBJ1-1	.	CASSPGHLNTEAFF	TGTGCCAGCAGTCCGGGACACTTGAACACTGAAGCTTTCTTT
TRBV7-6	.	TRBJ2-7	TRBD2	CASSSQGLGTYEQYF	TGTGCCAGCAGCTCTCAGGGACTAGGGACCTACGAGCAGTACTTC
TRBV6-5	.	TRBJ2-7	.	CASKTDYEQYF	TGTGCCAGCAAAACAGATTACGAGCAGTACTTC
TRBV9	.	TRBJ1-2	TRBD1	CASSVATGAGGYTF	TGTGCCAGCAGCGTAGCGACAGGGGCCGGTGGCTACACCTTC
TRBV5-1	.	TRBJ1-1	.	CASSLDPGRMNTEAFF	TGCGCCAGCAGCCTCGATCCGGGACGGATGAACACTGAAGCTTTCTTT